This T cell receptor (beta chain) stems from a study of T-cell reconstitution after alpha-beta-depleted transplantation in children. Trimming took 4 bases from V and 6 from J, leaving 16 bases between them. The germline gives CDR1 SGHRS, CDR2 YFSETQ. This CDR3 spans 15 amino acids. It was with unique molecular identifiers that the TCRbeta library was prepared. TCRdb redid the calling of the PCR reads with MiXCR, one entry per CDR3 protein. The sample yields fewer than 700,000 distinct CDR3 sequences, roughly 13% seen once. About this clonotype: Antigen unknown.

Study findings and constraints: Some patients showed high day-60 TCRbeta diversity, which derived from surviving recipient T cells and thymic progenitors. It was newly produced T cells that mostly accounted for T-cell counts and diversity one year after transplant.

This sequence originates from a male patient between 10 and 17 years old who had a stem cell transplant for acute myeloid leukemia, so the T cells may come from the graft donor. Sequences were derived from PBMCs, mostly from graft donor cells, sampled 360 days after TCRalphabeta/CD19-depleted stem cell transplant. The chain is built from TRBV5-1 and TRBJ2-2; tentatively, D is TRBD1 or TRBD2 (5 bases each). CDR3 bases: TGCGCCAGCAGCGAGGGCAGGGTCGGGTCCGGGGAGCTGTTTTTT. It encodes CASSEGRVGSGELFF.